These 24 T cell receptor beta chains came from one sample sequenced in a study of tumor and adjacent non-tumor tissue in lung cancer. Three rounds of nested PCR, following a modified ARM-PCR protocol, produced the TCRbeta library. TCRdb processed the multiplex PCR reads anew with MiXCR; each CDR3 protein has one entry. The repertoire consists of around 75,000 distinct CDR3 sequences, with less than 75% occurring once and the leading ten covering around a quarter. No cell sorting was done before RNA was extracted from the tissue. More than 3 cm separated this lung sample from the edge of the tumor. The sample comprised distant non-tumor lung tissue. These receptors originate from a woman in her fifties or sixties with non-small cell lung cancer.

In regard to this clonotype: A much larger clone differs from this one at a single base, so this may be a read error. V and J are TRBV29-1 and TRBJ2-2; perhaps TRBD2 as D (7 bases). The germline V gene encodes CDR1 SQVTM and CDR2 ANQGSEA. The CDR3 has 13 amino acids. V lost 6 bases to trimming and J lost 7 bases, with 15 bases between them. The CDR3 DNA follows: TGCAGCGTGAGGAGGGGGGGAATCGGGGAGCTGTTTTTT. Encoded protein: CSVRRGGIGELFF.

Turning to this clonotype: The junction differs from germline at one of its ends, possibly a read error. J is TRBJ2-1 and V is TRBV11-1; D gene ambiguous. CDR1 SGHAT and CDR2 FQDESV come from the germline V gene (reference sequence). The CDR3 has 13 amino acids. The CDR3 here is CTSSLPPLDEQFF. As DNA, the CDR3 is TGTACCAGCAGTCTACCTCCGCTGGATGAACAGTTCTTC.

The genes are TRBV11-2 and TRBJ2-7; the match to TRBD2 covers 9 bases. The germline V gene encodes CDR1 SGHAT and CDR2 FQNNGV. V lost 7 bases to trimming and J lost 5 bases; unmatched junction nucleotides: 15. The CDR3 is made up of 16 amino acids. In DNA, the CDR3 is TGTGCCAGCACGCTAAGAGGACTAGCGCTCTCGGACGAGCAGTACTTC. Translation gives CASTLRGLALSDEQYF.

Concerning this clonotype itself: A single base separates this from a much larger clone, so it may be a read error. The chain couples TRBV10-3 to TRBJ2-3; D gene uncertain. The CDR3 has 12 residues. V shed 2 bases and J shed 7 bases, with 7 bases lying between them. Germline-derived CDR1 and CDR2 are ENHRY and SYGVKD. The CDR3 nucleotides are TGTGCCATCAGTGAGAGAGCATATACGCAGTATTTT. It specifies CAISERAYTQYF.

With regard to this clonotype: One end of the junction is discordant with germline, which a read error may explain. The chain is built from TRBV4-2 and TRBJ2-7; TRBD2 agrees at 9 bases. CDR1 and CDR2 (germline): LGHNA, YNFKEQ. CDR3 length: 16 amino acids. Here the CDR3 reads CASRQDLLAGLYEQYF. The CDR3 DNA is TGTGCCAGCAGGCAAGATCTACTAGCGGGCCTCTACGAGCAGTATTTC.

In the case of this clonotype: A read error may explain this, as a much larger clone is one base away. This chain uses TRBV5-5 with TRBJ2-1, with D possibly matching TRBD2 (7 bases). Germline CDR1 SGHKS, CDR2 YYEKEE (reference sequence). CDR3 size: 13 residues. This chain's CDR3 is CASSRGGNNKQFF. DNA of the CDR3: TGTGCCAGCAGCAGGGGGGGCAACAATAAGCAGTTCTTC.

This clonotype is labeled as medium-sized (0.01 to 0.1%). The V call is TRBV11-1, the J call TRBJ2-3, with 9 bases identical to TRBD2. Germline-derived CDR1 and CDR2 are SGHAT and FQDESV (reference sequence). This CDR3 comprises 14 residues. Trimming at V came to 2 bases and at J to 6 bases, leaving 3 bases not matched to a gene. CDR3: CASSLLAGGDTQYF. The DNA for the CDR3 is TGTGCCAGCAGCTTACTGGCGGGAGGGGATACGCAGTATTTT.

Ten or more counts support this clonotype. This chain links TRBV5-1 with TRBJ1-6; D may be TRBD1 (6 bases). V was cut by 2 bases and J by 6 bases, with 12 bases left in between. The CDR3 has 15 residues. Germline V CDR1 and CDR2: SGHRS, YFSETQ. The CDR3 spells CASSLPGQINSPLHF. CDR3 nucleotide sequence: TGCGCCAGCAGCTTACCGGGACAAATTAATTCACCCCTCCACTTT.

As for this clonotype: This could be a read error, since a much larger clone is one nucleotide away. V and J are TRBV6-6 and TRBJ2-4; possibly TRBD1 or TRBD2 for D (5 bases each). Germline V gene data show CDR1 as MNHNY and CDR2 as SVGAGI (reference sequence). V was pared by 5 bases and J by 0 bases, with 14 bases between. CDR3 length: 16 amino acids. In nucleotides, the CDR3 is TGTGCCAGCAGTCCTACCGGGACGGTAGCCAAAAACATTCAGTACTTC. This encodes CASSPTGTVAKNIQYF.

Turning to this clonotype: One end of the junction does not line up with germline, which may come from a read error. The rearrangement joins TRBV4-1 to TRBJ1-1; tentative D call: TRBD1 (6 bases). The CDR3 consists of 16 residues. Per germline, CDR1 MGHRA and CDR2 YSYEKL. CDR3 sequence (DNA): TGCGCCAGCAACCAAGATCTCTACAGGGTCAGTACTGAAGCTCTCTTT. Encoded protein: CASNQDLYRVSTEALF.

With respect to this clonotype: This could be a read error, since a much larger clone is one nucleotide away. The V gene is TRBV20-1, the J gene TRBJ2-3; 14 nucleotides line up with TRBD2. Per germline, CDR1 DFQATT and CDR2 SNEGSKA (reference sequence). The length of the CDR3 is 17 residues. The CDR3 spells CNAETTSGRDSTDTQYF. In DNA form, the CDR3 reads TGCAATGCCGAGACGACTAGCGGGAGGGATAGCACAGATACGCAGTATTTT.

Concerning this clonotype: An end of the junction does not agree with germline; a read error may underlie this. The chain carries TRBV11-2 and TRBJ2-5; 8 bases line up with TRBD2. In germline, CDR1 is SGHAT, CDR2 FQNNGV. The CDR3 consists of 14 residues. CDR3 protein: CASNPGTRQETQYF. CDR3 in DNA: TGTGCCAGCAACCCCGGGACTAGACAAGAGACCCAGTATTTC. Based on the CDR3 plus reference TRBV11-2 and TRBJ2-5, the full variable domain is EAGVAQSPRYKIIEKRQSVAFWCNPISGHATLYWYQQILGQGPKLLIQFQNNGVVDDSQLPKDRFSAERLKGVDSTLKIQPAKLEDSAVYLCASNPGTRQETQYFGPGTRLLVL.

Notes on this clonotype: Mismatch with germline at one junction end may stem from a read error. The rearrangement uses TRBV6-2 or TRBV6-3 and TRBJ2-7; the match to TRBD1 covers 7 bases. Germline assignment: CDR1 MNHEY and CDR2 SVGEGT. This CDR3 is 14 amino acids long. Written as DNA, the CDR3 is TGTCCCAGCAATCCAGGACAGGCTGGCCACGAGCAGTACTTC. Translating it yields CPSNPGQAGHEQYF.

With regard to this clonotype: Likely a read error: the CDR3 ends without its conserved phenylalanine or tryptophan. The DNA is omitted, as the CDR3 cannot be located on it reliably, and the CDR3 follows TCRdb's listing. CDR3 residues: CTRSLATGTDTQYS. J is TRBJ2-3 and V is TRBV11-1; the tabulated D call, TRBD1, remains unverified against the DNA. Looked up from germline, CDR1 is SGHAT and CDR2 is FQDESV (reference sequence). The CDR3 totals 14 residues, both ends included.

This clonotype was counted at least ten times. The V call is TRBV6-2 or TRBV6-3, the J call TRBJ1-2; TRBD1 matches 7 bases. Trimming removed 4 bases from V and 4 bases from J; junction bases left unmatched: 9. Germline V CDR1 and CDR2: MNHEY, SVGEGT. CDR3 length: 15 residues. The CDR3 sequence: CASSSPQGPVYGYTF. The CDR3 bases are TGTGCCAGCAGTTCCCCACAGGGGCCCGTCTATGGCTACACCTTC.

As regards this clonotype: Since no conserved phenylalanine or tryptophan closes the CDR3, a read error is the likely cause. This chain connects TRBV11-2 to TRBJ2-3, with TRBD1 identical over 7 bases. The length of the CDR3 is 13 residues. From germline, CDR1 is SGHAT and CDR2 FQNNGV. Here the CDR3 DNA reads TGCGCCAGCAGCGTTGACAGGGAAGATACGCAGTATTAT. This sequence encodes CASSVDREDTQYY.

Turning to this clonotype: A much larger clone is a single base away; this may be a read error. V is TRBV12-3 or TRBV12-4 and J is TRBJ2-2; TRBD2 matches 7 bases. The CDR3 extends over 16 amino acids. DNA for the CDR3: TGTGTCAGCACCTTATCGGGGGGATCGAACACCGGGGAGCTGTTTTTT. As protein: CVSTLSGGSNTGELFF.

This clonotype has a single count. The junction departs from germline at one end; a sequencing error may be responsible. The chain combines TRBV4-1 with TRBJ1-1; D perhaps matches TRBD1 (5 bases). Germline assignment: CDR1 MGHRA and CDR2 YSYEKL. The CDR3 has 16 residues. DNA of the CDR3: TGCGCCAGCAGCCAAGATCTCTGCAGGGTCGGCACAGAAGCTTCCTTT. It translates to CASSQDLCRVGTEASF.

Points on this clonotype: Lacking the conserved final phenylalanine or tryptophan, this CDR3 likely reflects a read error. The chain couples TRBV11-3 to TRBJ2-2; the match to TRBD1 covers 8 bases. Germline trimming cut 3 bases from V and 9 bases from J; bases unmatched to any gene: 12. Germline V gene sequence: CDR1 SGHNT, CDR2 YENEEA. The CDR3 covers 16 residues. The CDR3 DNA reads TGTGCCAGCAGCTTCGGGCAGGGGGCAAAGGTCTGGGAGCTGTTTTTA. Translating it yields CASSFGQGAKVWELFL.

This clonotype was counted many times. This chain joins TRBV12-3 or TRBV12-4 and TRBJ2-2; D is unresolved. CDR3 length: 11 residues. V lost 5 bases and J lost 2, with 0 bases in between. CDR3 loop: CASSNTGELFF. CDR3 nucleotide sequence: TGTGCCAGCAGTAACACCGGGGAGCTGTTTTTT.

A note on this clonotype: Being one base from a much bigger clone, this may be a read error. V usage is TRBV4-1 and J usage is TRBJ2-1; D gene uncertain. With 0 bases removed from V and 6 bases from J, the gap between germline ends came to 12 bases. CDR3 length equals 15 residues. CDR1 is MGHRA, CDR2 YSYEKL, per germline. The CDR3 here is CASSQDSVRGNEQFF. CDR3 DNA: TGCGCCAGCAGCCAAGACAGTGTGCGCGGCAATGAGCAGTTCTTC.

Of note for this clonotype: Being one base from a much bigger clone, this may be a read error. This chain links TRBV29-1 with TRBJ2-2; D unresolved. The CDR3 is 13 residues long. In germline, CDR1 is SQVTM, CDR2 ANQGSEA. The CDR3 nucleotides read TGCGGCGTAGAGAAAGTGACTCGCGGGGAGCTGTTTTTT. Amino acid sequence: CGVEKVTRGELFF.

A single count supports this clonotype. At one of its ends the junction is not consistent with the germline gene, which may arise from a read error. The V gene is TRBV4-3, the J gene TRBJ1-1; D perhaps matches TRBD1 (5 bases). This CDR3 is built from 18 residues. Germline CDR1 LGHNA, CDR2 YSLEER. CDR3 DNA: TGCGCCAGCAACCAAGATTACTGGGGGGAAATGGGGAACACTGAAGTTTTCTTT. Amino acid sequence: CASNQDYWGEMGNTEVFF.

A few counts support this clonotype. This may be a read error: a much more frequent sequence differs by one nucleotide. The CDR3: CGARGVRAFF. The CDR3 DNA follows: TGCGGTGCTCGGGGGGTAAGGGCTTTCTTT. The chain joins TRBV20-1 to TRBJ1-1; D possibly corresponds to TRBD1 (5 bases). The V gene's germline CDR1 is DFQATT and CDR2 SNEGSKA (reference sequence). The CDR3 loop spans 10 amino acids.